Listed below are T cell receptor beta chains from one sample, sequenced in a study of blood T cell repertoires in COVID-19. Generated by immunoSEQ multiplex PCR, the TCRdb table keeps only in-frame clones and is missing some. The table records a few hundred thousand clones, around 80% of them present only once. Sequencing was carried out using PBMCs or T cells enriched from blood (not recorded which). These receptors came from a man in his forties or fifties who had recovered from COVID-19. The CDR3 runs from the conserved cysteine through the conserved F or W. Fields, in order: V gene, D gene, J gene, clone size, CDR3 DNA, CDR3 protein. D genes are given only for firm matches. Expanded clones get a size class; other rows say once, few or many, or leave the size out.

V: TRBV18
D: .
J: TRBJ1-2
size: few
DNA: TGTGCCAGCTCACCACCGTCAGGTTTTGGCTACACCTTC
CDR3: CASSPPSGFGYTF

V: TRBV5-4
D: .
J: TRBJ2-3
size: .
DNA: TGTGCCAGCAGCTTGAAACGCGGGGGCACAGATACGCAGTATTTT
CDR3: CASSLKRGGTDTQYF

V: TRBV5-1
D: TRBD2
J: TRBJ2-3
size: .
DNA: TGCGCCAGCACCCCAGGCCACACTAGCGGGAGCACAGATACGCAGTATTTT
CDR3: CASTPGHTSGSTDTQYF

V: TRBV10-3
D: .
J: TRBJ1-4
size: .
DNA: TGTGCCATCAGGGCACCGGGTCATGAAAAACTGTTTTTT
CDR3: CAIRAPGHEKLFF

V: TRBV28
D: .
J: TRBJ1-5
size: .
DNA: TGTGCCAGCAGAGAGACAGCTAATCAGCCCCAGCATTTT
CDR3: CASRETANQPQHF

V: TRBV9
D: TRBD2
J: TRBJ2-1
size: .
DNA: TGTGCCAGCAGCCCCCCAGGTAGCGGGAGCCCCAATGAGCAGTTCTTC
CDR3: CASSPPGSGSPNEQFF

V: TRBV19
D: TRBD1
J: TRBJ1-5
size: .
DNA: TGTGCCAGTAGTCCCGGGACAGGGAATCAGCCCCAGCATTTT
CDR3: CASSPGTGNQPQHF

V: TRBV6-1
D: .
J: TRBJ1-5
size: .
DNA: TGTGCCAGCAGTGAAGAGGGGTTCAGCAATCAGCCCCAGCATTTT
CDR3: CASSEEGFSNQPQHF

V: TRBV2
D: .
J: TRBJ2-7
size: .
DNA: TGTGCCAGCAGTAATCGACGGGACTACGAGCAGTACTTC
CDR3: CASSNRRDYEQYF

V: TRBV2
D: .
J: TRBJ1-6
size: .
DNA: TGTGCCAGCACTTCGAGCAGGGGATTCTCACCCCTCCACTTT
CDR3: CASTSSRGFSPLHF

V: TRBV4-3
D: .
J: TRBJ1-1
size: .
DNA: TGCGCCAGCAGCCAAGAGAGGAACACTGAAGCTTTCTTT
CDR3: CASSQERNTEAFF

V: TRBV7-9
D: .
J: TRBJ1-3
size: once
DNA: TGTGCCAGCAGCCCCGACAGCTCTGGAAACACCATATATTTT
CDR3: CASSPDSSGNTIYF

V: TRBV18
D: .
J: TRBJ1-1
size: few
DNA: TGTGCCAGCTCACCCTTCTCAGGGTACGGCACTGAAGCTTTCTTT
CDR3: CASSPFSGYGTEAFF

V: TRBV28
D: .
J: TRBJ1-5
size: .
DNA: TGTGCCAGCAGTTTTGAGGGGGGGAATTATCAGCCCCAGCATTTT
CDR3: CASSFEGGNYQPQHF

V: TRBV6-5
D: .
J: TRBJ1-1
size: .
DNA: TGTGCCAGCAGTTACGGGGGGGGGCTGTCTGAAGCTTTCTTT
CDR3: CASSYGGGLSEAFF

V: TRBV15
D: .
J: TRBJ2-5
size: .
DNA: TGTGCCACCAGCAGAGACCAGTGGAAGGGGGAGACCCAGTACTTC
CDR3: CATSRDQWKGETQYF

V: TRBV7-3
D: TRBD1
J: TRBJ2-5
size: .
DNA: TGTGCCAGCAGCCGGGACAGGGAAGAGACCCAGTACTTC
CDR3: CASSRDREETQYF

V: TRBV5-5
D: TRBD2
J: TRBJ2-2
size: .
DNA: TGTGCCAGCAGCTTGGCCCCTAGCGGGAGTGGGATGGGGGAGCTGTTTTTT
CDR3: CASSLAPSGSGMGELFF

V: TRBV10-3
D: .
J: TRBJ2-5
size: few
DNA: TGTGCCATCAGTGGGGGGGTTGGAGAGACCCAGTACTTC
CDR3: CAISGGVGETQYF

V: TRBV5-1
D: .
J: TRBJ1-5
size: .
DNA: TGCGCCAGCAGCGTGGACAGCCCTGATCAGCCCCAGCATTTT
CDR3: CASSVDSPDQPQHF

V: TRBV2
D: .
J: TRBJ1-5
size: .
DNA: TGTGCCAGCAGTGACGGGGACACGACATATAGCAATCAGCCCCAGCATTTT
CDR3: CASSDGDTTYSNQPQHF

V: TRBV6-4
D: .
J: TRBJ1-2
size: .
DNA: TGTGCCAGCAGTGACTTAGCAGGGGCCGGGTATGGCTACACCTTC
CDR3: CASSDLAGAGYGYTF

V: TRBV10-3
D: .
J: TRBJ1-3
size: .
DNA: TGTGCCATCTCTCAGGGCTCTGGAAACACCATATATTTT
CDR3: CAISQGSGNTIYF

V: TRBV19
D: .
J: TRBJ1-2
size: .
DNA: TGTGCCAGTACGGTCAGGGGCTATGGCTACACCTTC
CDR3: CASTVRGYGYTF

V: TRBV2
D: TRBD2
J: TRBJ2-1
size: .
DNA: TGTGCCAGCAGTGAACGCGGTACTGGACTAGCGTGGAATGAGCAGTTCTTC
CDR3: CASSERGTGLAWNEQFF

V: TRBV24-1
D: TRBD2
J: TRBJ2-3
size: .
DNA: TGTGCCACCAGGTCCCTAGCGGGAGGAGGAGATACGCAGTATTTT
CDR3: CATRSLAGGGDTQYF

V: TRBV5-5
D: .
J: TRBJ1-2
size: .
DNA: TGTGCCAGCAGCTACGAGGGCAGGTCCTTCGGCGGCTACACCTTC
CDR3: CASSYEGRSFGGYTF

V: TRBV2
D: TRBD1
J: TRBJ2-7
size: .
DNA: TGTGCCAGCAGCGAGGGACAGGGAAAGTACGAGCAGTACTTC
CDR3: CASSEGQGKYEQYF

V: TRBV29-1
D: .
J: TRBJ2-1
size: .
DNA: TGCAGCGTTCGGACAGTCTCCTACAATGAGCAGTTCTTC
CDR3: CSVRTVSYNEQFF

V: TRBV28
D: .
J: TRBJ1-2
size: once
DNA: TGTGCCAGCAGTTCCAGCGAGGTCAGGGTAAAGGGCTACACCTTC
CDR3: CASSSSEVRVKGYTF

V: TRBV27
D: .
J: TRBJ2-3
size: .
DNA: TGTGCCAGCAGAATTTATAATGGGGGCATCACAGATACGCAGTATTTT
CDR3: CASRIYNGGITDTQYF

V: TRBV5-4
D: .
J: TRBJ2-2
size: .
DNA: TGTGCCAGCAGCCTTGGACAGAACACCGGGGAGCTGTTTTTT
CDR3: CASSLGQNTGELFF

V: TRBV2
D: .
J: TRBJ1-5
size: .
DNA: TGTGCCAGCAGTGATTCGGGGAGCAATCAGCCCCAGCATTTT
CDR3: CASSDSGSNQPQHF

V: TRBV28
D: .
J: TRBJ2-7
size: .
DNA: TGTGCCAGCCTCCCGTCTTTTGGGCACGAGCAGTACTTC
CDR3: CASLPSFGHEQYF

V: TRBV19
D: .
J: TRBJ1-6
size: .
DNA: TGTGCCACCAGTGGGCCTTATAATTCACCCCTCCACTTT
CDR3: CATSGPYNSPLHF

V: TRBV6-5
D: TRBD1
J: TRBJ1-3
size: few
DNA: TGTGCCAGCAGTACCGCGGGACAGGGGGCATATTTT
CDR3: CASSTAGQGAYF

V: TRBV28
D: TRBD1
J: TRBJ1-5
size: .
DNA: TGTGCCAGCAGACTAACAGGGGCTCATCAGCCCCAGCATTTT
CDR3: CASRLTGAHQPQHF

V: TRBV7-3
D: TRBD2
J: TRBJ2-1
size: once
DNA: TGTGCCAGCAGCCCCCGACTAGCGGGGGACAATGAGCAGTTCTTC
CDR3: CASSPRLAGDNEQFF

V: TRBV2
D: .
J: TRBJ2-3
size: .
DNA: TGTGCCAGCCGGGGCAGGGACTATACGCAGTATTTT
CDR3: CASRGRDYTQYF

V: TRBV28
D: TRBD1
J: TRBJ2-2
size: .
DNA: TGTGCCAGCAGTTTGGGGACAGGGGCCGGGGAGCTGTTTTTT
CDR3: CASSLGTGAGELFF

V: TRBV5-1
D: TRBD1
J: TRBJ2-1
size: .
DNA: TGCGCCAGCAGCTTGGAACCGGGGACAGGGGGCATCAATGAGCAGTTCTTC
CDR3: CASSLEPGTGGINEQFF